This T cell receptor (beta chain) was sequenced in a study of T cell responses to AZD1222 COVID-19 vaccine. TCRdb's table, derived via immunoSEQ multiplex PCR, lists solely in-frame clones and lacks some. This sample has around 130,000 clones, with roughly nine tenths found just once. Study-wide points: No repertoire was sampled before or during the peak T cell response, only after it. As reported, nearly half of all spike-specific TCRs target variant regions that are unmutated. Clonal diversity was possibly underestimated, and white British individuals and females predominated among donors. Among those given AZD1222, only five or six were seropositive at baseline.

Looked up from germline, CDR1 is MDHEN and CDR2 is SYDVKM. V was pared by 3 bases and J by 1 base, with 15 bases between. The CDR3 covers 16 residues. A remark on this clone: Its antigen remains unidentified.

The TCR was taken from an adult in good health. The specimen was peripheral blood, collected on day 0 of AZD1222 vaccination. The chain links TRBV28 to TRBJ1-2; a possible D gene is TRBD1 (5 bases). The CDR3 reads CASSFGGGAVNYGYTF. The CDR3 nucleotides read TGTGCCAGCAGTTTTGGGGGGGGAGCGGTTAACTATGGCTACACCTTC.